The rows below give T cell receptor beta chains drawn from one sample of a study of cytomegalovirus exposure and HLA in healthy donors. Here immunoSEQ multiplex PCR was the method, and the copy in TCRdb shows in-frame clones only, minus some. The sample has roughly 260,000 clones, roughly 86% seen once. The sequenced material came from PBMCs. These receptors all come from a woman in her forties in good health and CMV-seropositive. Both conserved end residues are part of each CDR3. The D gene is left open where the match is weak. Not all rows give a size; the values are once, few, many and, for expanded clones, a class.

TRBJ2-1 | . | TRBV29-1 | . | TGCAGCGTTGAACCCAGGGATGAGCAGTTCTTC | CSVEPRDEQFF
TRBJ1-2 | . | TRBV27 | . | TGTGCCAGCAGTGCCAACGGAATCGCGGGTGGCTACACCTTC | CASSANGIAGGYTF
TRBJ2-2 | TRBD1 | TRBV7-2 | . | TGTGCCAGCAGCCCTACAGGGGTTGTCACCGGGGAGCTGTTTTTT | CASSPTGVVTGELFF
TRBJ2-3 | TRBD2 | TRBV15 | . | TGTGCCACCGAATCTAGCGGGAGGTCAGATACGCAGTATTTT | CATESSGRSDTQYF
TRBJ1-5 | . | TRBV2 | . | TGTGCCAGCAGTGACAACAGGATTAATCAGCCCCAGCATTTT | CASSDNRINQPQHF
TRBJ2-3 | TRBD2 | TRBV28 | . | TGTGCCAGCAGTTTAGCGGGAGGGCGCACAGATACGCAGTATTTT | CASSLAGGRTDTQYF
TRBJ1-2 | . | TRBV30 | . | TGTGCCTGGAGTGTAGGTAGCCAGGGCCCCTATGGCTACACCTTC | CAWSVGSQGPYGYTF
TRBJ2-1 | . | TRBV29-1 | . | TGCAGCCTGGGCCGGGAGTCCTACAATGAGCAGTTCTTC | CSLGRESYNEQFF
TRBJ2-1 | TRBD1 | TRBV5-8 | . | TGTGCCAGCAGTTTTAGGACAGGGTTGGGAAGGAATGAGCAGTTCTTC | CASSFRTGLGRNEQFF
TRBJ2-3 | . | TRBV7-2 | . | TGTGCCAGCAGCCAAGGGACACGAGATACGCAGTATTTT | CASSQGTRDTQYF
TRBJ2-1 | TRBD2 | TRBV7-3 | . | TGTGCCAGCAGGGCGGGACTAGCGGATGACAATGAGCAGTTCTTC | CASRAGLADDNEQFF
TRBJ2-3 | TRBD1 | TRBV14 | few | TGTGCCAGCAGCCTGAGGACAGGGCGCACAGATACGCAGTATTTT | CASSLRTGRTDTQYF
TRBJ1-4 | . | TRBV19 | few | TGTGCCAGTAAAAGTGAGGCTGGCGAAAAACTGTTTTTT | CASKSEAGEKLFF
TRBJ1-2 | TRBD1 | TRBV27 | . | TGTGCCAGCAGTCTTGGGACAGGGTACTATGGCTACACCTTC | CASSLGTGYYGYTF
TRBJ2-2 | . | TRBV5-1 | . | TGCGCCAGCAGCTTGGCTCTAGACACCGGGGAGCTGTTTTTT | CASSLALDTGELFF
TRBJ2-7 | TRBD1 | TRBV7-9 | . | TGTGCCAGCAGCGATAGGGGACAGGCTTCCTACGAGCAGTACTTC | CASSDRGQASYEQYF
TRBJ2-4 | . | TRBV30 | . | TGTGCCTGGAGTGTACCGTCGGGGTTCCAAAACAGTCAGTACTTC | CAWSVPSGFQNSQYF
TRBJ1-4 | . | TRBV23-1 | . | TGCGCCAGCAGTCAACCAACAAACGGGGGGGGAGAACGGTCTAATGAAAAACTGTTTTTT | CASSQPTNGGGERSNEKLFF
TRBJ2-1 | TRBD2 | TRBV27 | . | TGTGCCAGCAGTTTAAGGACTAGCGAACTTCCCTACAATGAGCAGTTCTTC | CASSLRTSELPYNEQFF
TRBJ1-1 | TRBD1 | TRBV19 | . | TGTGCCACGGGGACAGGCCCGGAGATGAACACTGAAGCTTTCTTT | CATGTGPEMNTEAFF
TRBJ2-1 | . | TRBV19 | once | TGTGCCAGTAGTATGGGGGGGGGCCTGAGGAATGAGCAGTTCTTC | CASSMGGGLRNEQFF
TRBJ2-2 | . | TRBV27 | . | TGTGCCAGCAGTTTCGGGGTTGGGTCCGGGGAGCTGTTTTTT | CASSFGVGSGELFF
TRBJ1-3 | TRBD1 | TRBV7-9 | . | TGTGCCAGCAGCTTAAGGACAGGGGGCTCTGGAAACACCATATATTTT | CASSLRTGGSGNTIYF
TRBJ2-7 | . | TRBV11-3 | . | TGTGCCAGCAGCCCCCCCAACAGGGACGAGCAGTACTTC | CASSPPNRDEQYF
TRBJ2-3 | . | TRBV29-1 | few | TGCAGCGTTCACTTCTTAGGTGGCGGAGATACGCAGTATTTT | CSVHFLGGGDTQYF
TRBJ2-1 | TRBD2 | TRBV30 | . | TGTGCCTGGAGAGGGAGGCGGGAGGGCCGAAATGAGCAGTTCTTC | CAWRGRREGRNEQFF
TRBJ2-1 | . | TRBV2 | . | TGTGCCAGCAGTGAATATGAGGGAGCGGGGCAGTTCTTC | CASSEYEGAGQFF
TRBJ2-3 | TRBD2 | TRBV5-4 | . | TGTGCCAGCAGCGGAAGTACTAGCGGGAGGTCCCCAGATACGCAGTATTTT | CASSGSTSGRSPDTQYF
TRBJ1-4 | TRBD1 | TRBV7-9 | few | TGTGCCAGCAGCCAGACAGGGGGCGCGAAGGCTGAAAAACTGTTTTTT | CASSQTGGAKAEKLFF
TRBJ2-1 | . | TRBV7-3 | . | TGTGCCAGCAGCTTAAGGCGCGGAGATGAGCAGTTCTTC | CASSLRRGDEQFF
TRBJ1-5 | . | TRBV19 | . | TGTGCCAGTAGTCCAGGACAGTACCAGCCCCAGCATTTT | CASSPGQYQPQHF